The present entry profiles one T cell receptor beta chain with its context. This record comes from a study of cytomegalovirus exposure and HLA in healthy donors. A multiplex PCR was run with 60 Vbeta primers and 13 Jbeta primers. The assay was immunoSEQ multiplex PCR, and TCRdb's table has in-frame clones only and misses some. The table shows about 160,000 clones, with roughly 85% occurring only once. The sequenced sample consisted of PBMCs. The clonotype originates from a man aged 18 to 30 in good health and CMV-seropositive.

The CDR3 is CATRTALPSEKLFF. The CDR3 region has the DNA TGTGCCACCAGGACAGCCTTACCGAGTGAAAAACTGTTTTTT. The chain has TRBV28 and TRBJ1-4; tentative D call: TRBD1 (6 bases). The CDR3 sequence is 14 residues long. Trimming cost V 10 bases and J 7 bases, with 19 bases left between them. From germline, CDR1 is MDHEN and CDR2 SYDVKM.